Given below is one T cell receptor beta chain in context. As yet, its antigen is unknown. The data are from a study of T cell responses to AZD1222 COVID-19 vaccine. Study-wide background: Analysis merged second doses at about 4 or about 12 weeks.

Per germline, CDR1 MDHEN and CDR2 SYDVKM. There are 12 residues in the CDR3. The V and J ends lost 2 bases and 3 bases respectively, with 4 bases between them. Measured with immunoSEQ multiplex PCR; TCRdb has only the in-frame clones, and not every one. This sample has over 100,000 clones, with almost 85% found just once. Study-level findings and limits: Increases in Spike-specific TCR breadth and depth were seen after two AZD1222 doses. Only five or six AZD1222 recipients were seropositive at baseline. Most donors were white British and more were female, and clonal diversity was possibly underestimated.

Material: peripheral blood, obtained on day 0 of AZD1222 vaccination. The V call is TRBV28, the J call TRBJ1-2, with D unclear. The source of this sequence is an adult in good health. The chain's CDR3 is CASSLRDYGYTF. The CDR3 region has the DNA TGTGCCAGCAGTTTAAGGGACTATGGCTACACCTTC.